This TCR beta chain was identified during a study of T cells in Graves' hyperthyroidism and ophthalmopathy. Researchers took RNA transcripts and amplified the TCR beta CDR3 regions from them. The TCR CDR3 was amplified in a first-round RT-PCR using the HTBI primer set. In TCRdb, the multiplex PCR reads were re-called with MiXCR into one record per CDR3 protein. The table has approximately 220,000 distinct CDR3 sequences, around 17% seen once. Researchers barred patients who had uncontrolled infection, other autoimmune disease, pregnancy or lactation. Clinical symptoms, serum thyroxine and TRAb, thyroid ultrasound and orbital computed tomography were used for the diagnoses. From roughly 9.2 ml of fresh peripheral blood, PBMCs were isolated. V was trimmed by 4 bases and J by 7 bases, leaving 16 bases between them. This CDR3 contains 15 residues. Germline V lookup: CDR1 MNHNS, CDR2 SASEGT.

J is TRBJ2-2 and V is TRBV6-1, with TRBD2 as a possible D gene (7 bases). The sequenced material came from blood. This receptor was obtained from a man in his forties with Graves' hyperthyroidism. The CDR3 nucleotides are TGTGCCAGCAGTGTTAGGGGGGGGCTCGACGGGGAGCTGTTTTTT. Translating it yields CASSVRGGLDGELFF.